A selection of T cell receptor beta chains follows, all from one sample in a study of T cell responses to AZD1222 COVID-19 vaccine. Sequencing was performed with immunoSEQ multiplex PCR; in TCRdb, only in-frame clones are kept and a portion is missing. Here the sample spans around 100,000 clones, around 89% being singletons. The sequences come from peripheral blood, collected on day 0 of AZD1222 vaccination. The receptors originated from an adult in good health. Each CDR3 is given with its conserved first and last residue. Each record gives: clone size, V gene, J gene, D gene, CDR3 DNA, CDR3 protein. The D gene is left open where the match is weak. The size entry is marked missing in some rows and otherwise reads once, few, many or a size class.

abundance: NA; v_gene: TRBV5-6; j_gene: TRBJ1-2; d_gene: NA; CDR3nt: TGTGCCAGCAGCCAAGTTTTCTATGGCTACACCTTC; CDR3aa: CASSQVFYGYTF
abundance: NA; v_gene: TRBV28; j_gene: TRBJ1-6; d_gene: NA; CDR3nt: TGTGCCAGCAGCCCTTGGAGCTCCTATAATTCACCCCTCCACTTT; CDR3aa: CASSPWSSYNSPLHF
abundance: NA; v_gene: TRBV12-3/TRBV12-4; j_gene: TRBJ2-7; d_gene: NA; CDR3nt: TGTGCCAGCTTAAAAGGGGGACTTTACGAGCAGTACTTC; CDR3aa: CASLKGGLYEQYF
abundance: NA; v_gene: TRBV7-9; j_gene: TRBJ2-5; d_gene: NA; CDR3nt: TGTGCCAGCAGCTGGGCGGGGCGGGAGACCCAGTACTTC; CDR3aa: CASSWAGRETQYF
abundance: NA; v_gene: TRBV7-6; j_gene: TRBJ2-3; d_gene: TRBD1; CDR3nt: TGTGCCAGCAGCTCCATAGGGACAGGGGGCGAGGTGAATACGCAGTATTTT; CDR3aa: CASSSIGTGGEVNTQYF
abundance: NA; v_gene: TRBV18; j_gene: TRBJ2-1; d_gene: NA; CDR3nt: TGTGCCAGCTCGGGCGGACAGAGCTCCTACAATGAGCAGTTCTTC; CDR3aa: CASSGGQSSYNEQFF
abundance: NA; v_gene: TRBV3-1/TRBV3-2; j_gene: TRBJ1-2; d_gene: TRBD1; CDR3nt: TGTGCCAGCACCCGACAGGGGGCCAGAGGCTACACCTTC; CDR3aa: CASTRQGARGYTF
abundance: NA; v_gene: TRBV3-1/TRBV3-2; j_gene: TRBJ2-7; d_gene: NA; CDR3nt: TGTGCCAGCAGCCAAGGTTACGGGAGCGAGCAGTACTTC; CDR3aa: CASSQGYGSEQYF
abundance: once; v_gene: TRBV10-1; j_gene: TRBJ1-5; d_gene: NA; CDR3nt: TGCGCCAGCAGTGTGCGAGCGAATCAGCCCCAGCATTTT; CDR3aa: CASSVRANQPQHF
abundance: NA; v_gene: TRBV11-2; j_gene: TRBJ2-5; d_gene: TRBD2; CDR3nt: TGTGCCAGCAGCTTTGGGACTAACCAAGAGACCCAGTACTTC; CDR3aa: CASSFGTNQETQYF
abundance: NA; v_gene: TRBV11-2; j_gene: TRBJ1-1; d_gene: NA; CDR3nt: TGTGCCAGCAGCTTACGGGCAGGTAGCGGGGGAAAAGAAGCTTTCTTT; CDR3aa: CASSLRAGSGGKEAFF
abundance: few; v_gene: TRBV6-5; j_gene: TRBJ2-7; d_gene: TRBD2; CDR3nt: TGTGCCAGTCGACTAGCGGGACTGTACTACGAGCAGTACTTC; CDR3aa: CASRLAGLYYEQYF
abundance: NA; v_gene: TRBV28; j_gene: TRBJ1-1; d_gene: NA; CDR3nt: TGTGCCAGCATGAGGGGGGGCGCCGTGGGCACTGAAGCTTTCTTT; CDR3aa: CASMRGGAVGTEAFF
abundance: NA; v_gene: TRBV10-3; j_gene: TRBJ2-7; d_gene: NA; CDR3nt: TGTGCCATGGGGGCTAGCTTGGACGAGCAGTACTTC; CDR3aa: CAMGASLDEQYF
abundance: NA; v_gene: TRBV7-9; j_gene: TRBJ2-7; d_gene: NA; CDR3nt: TGTGCCAGCAGCGTGGCAGACAACTACGAGCAGTACTTC; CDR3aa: CASSVADNYEQYF
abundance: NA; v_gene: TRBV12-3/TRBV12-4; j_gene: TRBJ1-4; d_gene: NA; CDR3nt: TGTGCCAGCAGTTTGGGCCCAAAACTGTTTTTT; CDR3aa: CASSLGPKLFF
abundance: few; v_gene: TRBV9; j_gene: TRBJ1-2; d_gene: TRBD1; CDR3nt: TGTGCCAGCAGCCTCTTGGGACAGGTACTGAATGGCTACACCTTC; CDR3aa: CASSLLGQVLNGYTF
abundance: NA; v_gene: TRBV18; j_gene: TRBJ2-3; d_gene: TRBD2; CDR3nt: TGTGCCAGCTCACGGGAGGGCGCCCCAGATACGCAGTATTTT; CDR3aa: CASSREGAPDTQYF
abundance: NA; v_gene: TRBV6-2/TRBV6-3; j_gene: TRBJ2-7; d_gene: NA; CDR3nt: TGTGCCAGCAGTTACTCGATCAGTACAGGGACCTACGAGCAGTACTTC; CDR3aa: CASSYSISTGTYEQYF
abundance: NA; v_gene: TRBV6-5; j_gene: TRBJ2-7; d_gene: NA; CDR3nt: TGTGCCAGCAGTTCCGCGGGGGCCCGAAGCTCCTACGAGCAGTACTTC; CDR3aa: CASSSAGARSSYEQYF
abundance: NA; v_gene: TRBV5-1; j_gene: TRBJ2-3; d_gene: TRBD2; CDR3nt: TGCGCCAGCAGCCCGCTAGTGACTAGCGGGAGCCCAGATACGCAGTATTTT; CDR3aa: CASSPLVTSGSPDTQYF
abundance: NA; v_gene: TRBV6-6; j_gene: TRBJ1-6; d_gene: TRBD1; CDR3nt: TGTGCCAGCAGTCTTACATCGGACAGGAAATCTTATAATTCACCCCTCCACTTT; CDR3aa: CASSLTSDRKSYNSPLHF
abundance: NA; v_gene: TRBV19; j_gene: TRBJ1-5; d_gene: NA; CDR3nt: TGTGCCAGTAGTATCCTCGTACAGGGTTATAGTCAGCCCCAGCATTTT; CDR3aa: CASSILVQGYSQPQHF
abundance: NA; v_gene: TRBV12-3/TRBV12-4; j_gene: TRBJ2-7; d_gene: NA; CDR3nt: TGTGCCAGCAGCCCGGGGTCGTTGCAGTACTTC; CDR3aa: CASSPGSLQYF
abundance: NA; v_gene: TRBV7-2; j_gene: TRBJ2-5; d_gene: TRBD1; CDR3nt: TGTGCCAGCAGCTTAATGAGGGACAGGGGCGAGACCCAGTACTTC; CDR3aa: CASSLMRDRGETQYF
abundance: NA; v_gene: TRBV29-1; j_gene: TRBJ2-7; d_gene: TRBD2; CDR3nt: TGCAGCGTTGCCGGCGGGTCAGCGGGATTGGAGCAGTACTTC; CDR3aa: CSVAGGSAGLEQYF
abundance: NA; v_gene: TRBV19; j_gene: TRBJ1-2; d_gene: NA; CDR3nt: TGTGCCACAGGGACGGACACTAACTATGGCTACACCTTC; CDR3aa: CATGTDTNYGYTF
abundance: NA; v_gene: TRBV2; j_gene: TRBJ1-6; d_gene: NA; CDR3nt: TGTGCCAGCAGTGTGGGCAGCTATAATTCACCCCTCCACTTT; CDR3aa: CASSVGSYNSPLHF
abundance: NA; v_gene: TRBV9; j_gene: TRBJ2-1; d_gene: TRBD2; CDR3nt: TGTGCCAGCAGCGTATACGGGGGGGCCCACAATGAGCAGTTCTTC; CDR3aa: CASSVYGGAHNEQFF
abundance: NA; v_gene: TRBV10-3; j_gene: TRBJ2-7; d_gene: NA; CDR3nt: TGTGCCATCAGTGAGTCCGGGCGGCAGTTAGGGTCCTACGAGCAGTACTTC; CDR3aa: CAISESGRQLGSYEQYF
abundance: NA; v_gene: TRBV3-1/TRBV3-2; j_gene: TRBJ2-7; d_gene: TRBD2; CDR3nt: TGTGCCAGCAGGCTTGGGGGGGTCTACGAGCAGTACTTC; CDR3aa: CASRLGGVYEQYF
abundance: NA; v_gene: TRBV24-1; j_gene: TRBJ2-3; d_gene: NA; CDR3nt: TGTGCCACCAGTGATTTATACAGGGACACAGATACGCAGTATTTT; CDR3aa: CATSDLYRDTDTQYF
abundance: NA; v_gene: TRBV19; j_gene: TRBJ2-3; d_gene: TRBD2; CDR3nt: TGTGCCAGTAGTAAAGGGACTAGCGGGAGACCCACAGATACGCAGTATTTT; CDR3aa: CASSKGTSGRPTDTQYF
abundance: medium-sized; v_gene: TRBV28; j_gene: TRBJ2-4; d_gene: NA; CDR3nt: TGTGCCAGCAGTTTTAGATTAAAAGGTCGCCTAGCCAAAAACATTCAGTACTTC; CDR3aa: CASSFRLKGRLAKNIQYF
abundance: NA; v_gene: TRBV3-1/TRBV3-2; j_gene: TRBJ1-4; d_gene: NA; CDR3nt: TGTGCCAGCAGCCTCGGCGGGGTGGGAGAAAAACTGTTTTTT; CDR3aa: CASSLGGVGEKLFF
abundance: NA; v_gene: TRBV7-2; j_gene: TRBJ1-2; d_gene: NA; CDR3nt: TGTGCCAGCAGCTCTGGGTCGGCGGTATCCGGCTACACCTTC; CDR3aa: CASSSGSAVSGYTF
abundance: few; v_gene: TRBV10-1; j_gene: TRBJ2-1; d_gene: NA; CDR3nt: TGCGCCAGCCCTCCTCATGCGGGATCCGGGGTCAATGAGCAGTTCTTC; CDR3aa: CASPPHAGSGVNEQFF
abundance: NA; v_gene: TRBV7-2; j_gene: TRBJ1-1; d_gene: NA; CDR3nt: TGTGCCAGCAGCCGGGTCGGACCGAACACTGAAGCTTTCTTT; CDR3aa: CASSRVGPNTEAFF
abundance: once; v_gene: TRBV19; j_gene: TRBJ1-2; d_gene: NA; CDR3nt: TGTGCCAGTAGGACCGGGACAACGAACTATGGCTACACCTTC; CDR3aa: CASRTGTTNYGYTF
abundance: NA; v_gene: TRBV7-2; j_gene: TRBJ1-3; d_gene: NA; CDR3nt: TGTGCCAGCAGCCCCCGGTCCACCCTGTTGAACACCATATATTTT; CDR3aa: CASSPRSTLLNTIYF
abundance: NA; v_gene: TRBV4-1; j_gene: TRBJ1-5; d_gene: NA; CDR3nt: TGCGCCAGCAGCCAAGACAGGGTCAATCAGCCCCAGCATTTT; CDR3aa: CASSQDRVNQPQHF
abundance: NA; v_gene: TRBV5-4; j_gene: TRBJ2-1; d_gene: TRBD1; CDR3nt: TGTGCCAGCAGCGCAGATACAGGGGCCCACTACAATGAGCAGTTCTTC; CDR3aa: CASSADTGAHYNEQFF
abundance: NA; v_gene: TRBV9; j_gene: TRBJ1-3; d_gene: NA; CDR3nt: TGTGCCAGCAGCGTACAGGACTTCCGATCTGGAAACACCATATATTTT; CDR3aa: CASSVQDFRSGNTIYF
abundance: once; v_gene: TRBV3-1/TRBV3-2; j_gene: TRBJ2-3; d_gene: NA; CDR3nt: TGTGCCAGCAGCCAAGTTTTGGCTACTTACACAGATACGCAGTATTTT; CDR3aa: CASSQVLATYTDTQYF
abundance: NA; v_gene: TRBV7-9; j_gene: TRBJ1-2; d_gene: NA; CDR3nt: TGTGCCAGCAGCTTAGATGGTGCAGTCTATGGCTACACCTTC; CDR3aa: CASSLDGAVYGYTF
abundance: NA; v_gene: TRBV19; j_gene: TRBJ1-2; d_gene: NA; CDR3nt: TGTGCCAGTAGTATACGGGCAGGAATCTATGGCTACACCTTC; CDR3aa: CASSIRAGIYGYTF
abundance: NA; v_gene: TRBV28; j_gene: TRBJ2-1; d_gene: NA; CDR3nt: TGTGCCAGCAGTTTGTTTACGAACAATGAGCAGTTCTTC; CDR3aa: CASSLFTNNEQFF
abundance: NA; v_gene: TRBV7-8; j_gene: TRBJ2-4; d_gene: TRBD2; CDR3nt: TGTGCCAGCAGCTCCTTTGGGACTAGCGGGAGGGCCCTGGACATTCAGTACTTC; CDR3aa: CASSSFGTSGRALDIQYF
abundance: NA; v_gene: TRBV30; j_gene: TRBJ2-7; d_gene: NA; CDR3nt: TGTGCCTGGACCCTGGAGGGGAGACCGCAGTACTTC; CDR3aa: CAWTLEGRPQYF
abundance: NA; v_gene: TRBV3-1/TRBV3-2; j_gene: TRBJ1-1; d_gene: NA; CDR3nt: TGTGCCAGCAGCCCGGTCGGGGGGAACACTGAAGCTTTCTTT; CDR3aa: CASSPVGGNTEAFF
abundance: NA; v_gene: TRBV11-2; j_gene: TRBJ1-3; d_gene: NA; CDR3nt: TGTGCCAGCAGCCCTCGGGGGTCCTCTGGAAACACCATATATTTT; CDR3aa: CASSPRGSSGNTIYF
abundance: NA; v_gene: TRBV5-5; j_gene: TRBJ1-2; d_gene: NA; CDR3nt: TGTGCCAGCAGCTTAGGGCAGGGGACTGATGGCTACACCTTC; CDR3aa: CASSLGQGTDGYTF
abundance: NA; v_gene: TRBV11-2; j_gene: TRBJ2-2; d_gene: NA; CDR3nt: TGTGCCAGCAGCTCGAGGGGGTACTGGATTGCCGGGGAGCTGTTTTTT; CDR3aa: CASSSRGYWIAGELFF
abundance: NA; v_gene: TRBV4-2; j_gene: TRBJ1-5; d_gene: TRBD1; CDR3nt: TGTGCCAGCAGCCAAGTCACAGGGGGTCGGAATCAGCCCCAGCATTTT; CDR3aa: CASSQVTGGRNQPQHF
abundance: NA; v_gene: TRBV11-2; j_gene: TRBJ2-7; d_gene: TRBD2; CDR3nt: TGTGCCAGCAGCTTAGTTCTAGCGGGAGACTACGAGCAGTACTTC; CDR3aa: CASSLVLAGDYEQYF
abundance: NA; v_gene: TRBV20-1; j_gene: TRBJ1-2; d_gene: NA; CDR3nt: TGCAGTGCTAGCGTCCTCTATGGCTACACCTTC; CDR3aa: CSASVLYGYTF
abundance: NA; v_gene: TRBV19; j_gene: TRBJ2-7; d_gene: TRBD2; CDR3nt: TGTGCCAGTTCCCTTAGACAGGTGAGGACTAGCGGGAGGCCCCCCCCCTACGAGCAGTACTTC; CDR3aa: CASSLRQVRTSGRPPPYEQYF
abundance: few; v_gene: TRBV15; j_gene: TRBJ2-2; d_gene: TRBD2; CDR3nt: TGTGCCACCAGCAGAGATACCCTACTAGCGGAGAACACCGGGGAGCTGTTTTTT; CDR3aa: CATSRDTLLAENTGELFF
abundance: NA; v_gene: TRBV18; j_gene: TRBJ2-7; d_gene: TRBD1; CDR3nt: TGTGCCAGCTCACCAGGGACAGGGGGCCCCTACGAGCAGTACTTC; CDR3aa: CASSPGTGGPYEQYF
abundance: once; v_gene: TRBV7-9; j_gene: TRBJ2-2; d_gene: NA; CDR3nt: TGTGCCAGCAGCTTAGCTGGCAGAAACACCGGGGAGCTGTTTTTT; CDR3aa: CASSLAGRNTGELFF